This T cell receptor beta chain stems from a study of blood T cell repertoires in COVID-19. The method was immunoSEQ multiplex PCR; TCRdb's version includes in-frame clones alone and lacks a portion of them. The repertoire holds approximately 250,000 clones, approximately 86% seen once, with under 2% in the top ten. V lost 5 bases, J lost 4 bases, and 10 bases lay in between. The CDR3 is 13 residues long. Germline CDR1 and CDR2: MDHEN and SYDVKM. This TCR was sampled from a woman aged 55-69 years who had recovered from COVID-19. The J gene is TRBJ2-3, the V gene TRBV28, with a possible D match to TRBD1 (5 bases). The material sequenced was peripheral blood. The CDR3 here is CASSGGASDTQYF. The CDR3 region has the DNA TGTGCCAGCAGTGGTGGGGCCTCAGATACGCAGTATTTT.